The 26 T cell receptor beta chains listed next were all sequenced from one sample in a study of Ad26.COV2.S vaccination and SARS-CoV-2 variants. TCRdb keeps only in-frame clones here, not all; method: immunoSEQ multiplex PCR. The profile covers under 400,000 clones, with 87% appearing a single time and 3.4% taken by the ten largest. Described treatment: around 19 received Ad26.COV2.S at low or high dose, single or two shots; 5 received placebo; per-sample allocation not given. Each sample was drawn 63 days after the first injection (of vaccine or placebo). Here the sequenced sample was peripheral blood, taken in a trial of Ad26.COV2.S vaccine versus placebo. The receptors were gathered from a person aged 18-65 years who received the Ad26.COV2.S COVID-19 vaccine or a placebo.

V gene TRBV11-2 combines with J gene TRBJ2-5; D remains unclear. Germline V gene sequence: CDR1 SGHAT, CDR2 FQNNGV. The CDR3 is 15 amino acids. Between the trimmed V and J ends, which lost 0 bases and 3 bases, there was a span of 11 bases. The CDR3: CASSLDLGTEETQYF. CDR3 coding DNA: TGTGCCAGCAGCTTAGATCTGGGCACCGAAGAGACCCAGTACTTC.

The chain combines TRBV7-2 with TRBJ1-1; D is perhaps TRBD1 (6 bases). V gave up 2 bases and J gave up 1 base, with 11 bases separating them. This CDR3 is 15 amino acids long. Germline assignment: CDR1 SGHTA and CDR2 FQGNSA. In DNA form, the CDR3 reads TGTGCCAGCAGCTTATCTTCAGGGGCGAACACTGAAGCTTTCTTT. This codes for CASSLSSGANTEAFF. Full variable domain (rest looked up from reference TRBV7-2 and TRBJ1-1): GAGVSQSPSNKVTEKGKDVELRCDPISGHTALYWYRQSLGQGLEFLIYFQGNSAPDKSGLPSDRFSAERTGGSVSTLTIQRTQQEDSAVYLCASSLSSGANTEAFFGQGTRLTVV.

V and J are TRBV7-2 and TRBJ1-2; maybe TRBD1 (5 bases). The CDR3 extends over 16 amino acids. Germline V gene sequence: CDR1 SGHTA, CDR2 FQGNSA. V lost 0 bases and J lost 4, with 15 bases in between. This chain's CDR3 is CASSLAQQALIYGYTF. The CDR3 nucleotides read TGTGCCAGCAGCTTAGCGCAACAGGCCCTAATCTATGGCTACACCTTC.

The J gene is TRBJ1-6, the V gene TRBV30; a weak D match, TRBD1 (6 bases). The CDR3 spans 18 residues. CDR1 and CDR2 from the germline V gene are GTSNPN and SVGIG (reference sequence). V was trimmed by 4 bases and J by 4 bases, leaving 23 bases between them. The CDR3 DNA reads TGTGCCTGGACAACTAGCGGGGGGGGGCTGGTGTATAATTCACCCCTCCACTTT. It translates to CAWTTSGGGLVYNSPLHF.

V gene TRBV24-1 combines with J gene TRBJ2-7; no reliable D call. The ends were cut back, 3 bases at V and 0 bases at J, with 11 bases in the middle. The CDR3 runs 15 residues. Germline CDR1 and CDR2: KGHDR and SFDVKD. The CDR3 is CATSDSLPYSYEQYF. The CDR3 DNA follows: TGTGCCACCAGTGATAGTCTCCCCTACTCCTACGAGCAGTACTTC.

With respect to this clone: Other nucleotide sequences from this sample produce the same CDR3. CDR3 coding DNA: TGCGCCAGCAGCTTGGTAGGCACTGAAGCTTTCTTT. Protein product: CASSLVGTEAFF. This chain links TRBV5-1 with TRBJ1-1; D uncertain. The CDR3 is 12 amino acids. The V end was cut by 0 bases, the J end by 4 bases, with 4 bases between. Looked up from germline, CDR1 is SGHRS and CDR2 is YFSETQ.

The chain has TRBV5-1 and TRBJ2-4; maybe TRBD1 (6 bases). This CDR3 comprises 18 residues. Trimming cost V 4 bases and J 0 bases, with 20 bases left between them. Germline CDR1 and CDR2: SGHRS and YFSETQ. CDR3 in DNA: TGCGCCAGCAGCCCTGATACGGCAGGGACACTAGCCAAAAACATTCAGTACTTC. Protein product: CASSPDTAGTLAKNIQYF.

The chain carries TRBV25-1 and TRBJ1-2, with 7 bases aligning to TRBD1. Germline CDR1 is MGHDK and CDR2 is SYGVNS. This CDR3 is 16 amino acids long. The V segment lost 4 bases and the J segment 0 bases; nucleotides outside the gene matches: 8. The CDR3 protein is CASSGPGTDSNYGYTF. CDR3 coding DNA: TGTGCCAGCAGTGGCCCCGGGACAGATTCTAACTATGGCTACACCTTC.

The chain recombines TRBV5-1 with TRBJ2-2; D unclear. V dropped 6 bases and J dropped 2 bases, with 17 bases sitting between them. Germline loops: CDR1 SGHRS, CDR2 YFSETQ. This CDR3 spans 16 amino acids. The CDR3: CASTLTYGSNTGELFF. CDR3 nucleotides: TGCGCCAGCACCCTTACGTACGGGTCTAACACCGGGGAGCTGTTTTTT.

The chain uses TRBV7-2 and TRBJ1-1; D remains ambiguous. The CDR3 consists of 13 residues. V shed 4 bases and J shed 4 bases, with 10 bases lying between them. Looked up from germline, CDR1 is SGHTA and CDR2 is FQGNSA. CDR3 protein: CASSSWGGTEAFF. CDR3 in DNA: TGTGCCAGCAGCTCATGGGGTGGCACTGAAGCTTTCTTT.

The V and J genes are TRBV2 and TRBJ1-1; the D is unclear. Per germline, CDR1 SNHLY and CDR2 FYNNEI. V gave up 4 bases and J gave up 4 bases, with 13 bases separating them. The CDR3 consists of 14 residues. In DNA form, the CDR3 reads TGTGCCAGCAGTGTTGAAAGGGAGCTCACTGAAGCTTTCTTT. Translating it yields CASSVERELTEAFF.

The V gene is TRBV4-1, the J gene TRBJ1-6, with D hard to call. Trimming cost V 6 bases and J 7 bases, with 16 bases left between them. The germline V gene has CDR1 MGHRA and CDR2 YSYEKL. This CDR3 spans 15 amino acids. The CDR3 sequence: CASSGESSLNSPLHF. The CDR3, as DNA: TGCGCCAGCAGTGGTGAATCCAGTCTGAATTCACCCCTCCACTTT.

CDR3: CASSRQDMNTEAFF. CDR3 sequence (DNA): TGTGCCAGCAGTCGACAGGACATGAACACTGAAGCTTTCTTT. The chain has TRBV3-1 (or the pseudogene TRBV3-2) and TRBJ1-1; a possible D gene is TRBD1 (6 bases). The CDR3 runs 14 residues. V lost 6 bases and J lost 0, with 11 bases in between. Germline assignment: CDR1 LGHDT and CDR2 YNNKEL (reference sequence).

Remarks on this clone: Additional DNA sequences in this sample encode the identical CDR3. The rearrangement links TRBV5-1 to TRBJ1-1; D unclear. The CDR3 has 12 amino acids. Germline-derived CDR1 and CDR2 are SGHRS and YFSETQ. V shed 0 bases and J shed 4 bases, with 4 bases lying between them. The CDR3 loop reads CASSLGSTEAFF. DNA of the CDR3: TGCGCCAGCAGCTTGGGGAGCACTGAAGCTTTCTTT.

The table lists this clone with a count of one. The chain has TRBV5-4 and TRBJ2-3; 10 bases map to TRBD2. The CDR3 covers 15 residues. Germline V gene lookup returns CDR1 SGHNT and CDR2 YYREEE (reference sequence). V shed 4 bases and J 5 bases; nucleotides not matched to a gene: 7. This CDR3 reads CASSGPGLAKDTQYF. The CDR3 DNA reads TGTGCCAGCAGCGGACCGGGACTAGCGAAAGATACGCAGTATTTT.

CDR3 region: CASSLSRVSTNEKLFF. The CDR3 DNA reads as TGCGCCAGCAGCTTGAGCAGGGTTTCAACTAATGAAAAACTGTTTTTT. The chain has TRBV5-1 and TRBJ1-4; the D gene is possibly TRBD1 (5 bases). V lost 1 base and J 0 bases, leaving 10 bases between the germline ends. From germline, CDR1 is SGHRS and CDR2 YFSETQ. The CDR3 is made up of 16 amino acids.

The chain is built from TRBV5-1 and TRBJ2-3, with 9 nucleotides matching TRBD2. CDR3 size: 15 residues. V was clipped by 0 bases and J by 6 bases; unmatched bases: 5. Germline loops: CDR1 SGHRS, CDR2 YFSETQ. The CDR3 spells CASSLAAGGLDTQYF. The CDR3 region has the DNA TGCGCCAGCAGCTTGGCGGCGGGGGGGCTGGATACGCAGTATTTT.

A remark on this clone: The sample holds other DNA sequences that translate to the same CDR3. V and J are TRBV7-2 and TRBJ2-7; D may be TRBD1 (9 bases). CDR1 SGHTA and CDR2 FQGNSA come from the germline V gene. Trimming took off 5 bases at V and 4 bases at J, with 18 bases between the two ends. The CDR3 totals 15 residues. The CDR3 bases are TGTGCCAGCAGCCTCGGGGGGGGACAGGGATACGAGCAGTACTTC. It translates to CASSLGGGQGYEQYF.

The chain combines TRBV30 with TRBJ2-3; the match to TRBD2 covers 8 bases. V was clipped by 7 bases and J by 6 bases; unmatched bases: 6. The CDR3 loop spans 12 amino acids. Per germline, CDR1 GTSNPN and CDR2 SVGIG (reference sequence). The CDR3: CALGTRADTQYF. CDR3 bases: TGTGCCTTGGGGACTAGGGCCGATACGCAGTATTTT.

The chain employs TRBV6-5 and TRBJ2-7, with D perhaps assigned TRBD1 or TRBD2 (5 bases each). V was trimmed by 6 bases and J by 3 bases, leaving 15 bases between them. The CDR3 runs 14 residues. Germline lookup yields CDR1 MNHEY and CDR2 SVGAGI. CDR3 sequence reads: CASRTRDAGYEQYF. In nucleotides, the CDR3 is TGTGCCAGCAGGACCCGGGACGCCGGCTACGAGCAGTACTTC.

For the CDR3, the DNA is TGTGCCAGCTCACCACGGGGTATATTCTTGGCCTCTTTTTCTGGCCCCTGGGTTGGGACCCAGTACTTC. Translation: CASSPRGIFLASFSGPWVGTQYF. The chain links TRBV18 to TRBJ2-5; D not certain. CDR3 size: 23 residues. CDR1 KGHSH and CDR2 LQKENI come from the germline V gene. Trimming pared 1 base from V and 7 bases from J, leaving 40 bases between.

The chain has TRBV7-9 and TRBJ1-2; TRBD1 might be the D (5 bases). The germline gives CDR1 SEHNR, CDR2 FQNEAQ (reference sequence). V lost 5 bases to trimming and J lost 2 bases, with 15 bases between them. The CDR3 extends over 15 amino acids. CDR3 in amino acids: CASSPPPTENYGYTF. CDR3 DNA: TGTGCCAGCAGCCCCCCACCGACAGAGAACTATGGCTACACCTTC.

J is TRBJ2-2 and V is TRBV3-1 (or the pseudogene TRBV3-2); D not resolved. V was pared by 0 bases and J by 5 bases, with 7 bases between. The CDR3 is 14 amino acids. Per the germline V gene, CDR1 is LGHDT and CDR2 is YNNKEL (reference sequence). The CDR3 spells CASSQEIETGELFF. In DNA form, the CDR3 reads TGTGCCAGCAGCCAAGAGATCGAGACCGGGGAGCTGTTTTTT.

This chain uses TRBV15 with TRBJ2-3; the match to TRBD1 covers 8 bases. The CDR3 totals 14 residues. CDR1 is LNHNV and CDR2 is YYDKDF in the germline V gene (reference sequence). The ends lost 0 bases at V and 6 bases at J; junction bases unmatched: 2. For the CDR3, the DNA is TGTGCCACCAGCAGAGACAGGGGGCGGGATACGCAGTATTTT. Translation: CATSRDRGRDTQYF. The full variable domain, completed using reference TRBV15 and TRBJ2-3, is DAMVIQNPRYQVTQFGKPVTLSCSQTLNHNVMYWYQQKSSQAPKLLFHYYDKDFNNEADTPDNFQSRRPNTSFCFLDIRSPGLGDTAMYLCATSRDRGRDTQYFGPGTRLTVL.

The chain combines TRBV6-5 with TRBJ2-1; 9 bases match TRBD2. From germline, CDR1 is MNHEY and CDR2 SVGAGI. This CDR3 is built from 15 residues. V lost 6 bases and J lost 8; bases outside the gene matches: 11. The CDR3, as DNA: TGTGCCAGCAGCCCCAATATAGCGGGGGTACATGAGCAGTTCTTC. Translating gives CASSPNIAGVHEQFF.

J is TRBJ1-1 and V is TRBV5-1, with 10 nucleotides matching TRBD1. CDR1 SGHRS and CDR2 YFSETQ come from the germline V gene. With 2 bases clipped from V and 3 bases from J, the junction kept 4 bases outside the gene matches. The CDR3 runs 15 residues. CDR3 protein: CASSLGTGAYTEAFF. In nucleotides, the CDR3 is TGCGCCAGCAGCTTAGGGACAGGGGCGTACACTGAAGCTTTCTTT.